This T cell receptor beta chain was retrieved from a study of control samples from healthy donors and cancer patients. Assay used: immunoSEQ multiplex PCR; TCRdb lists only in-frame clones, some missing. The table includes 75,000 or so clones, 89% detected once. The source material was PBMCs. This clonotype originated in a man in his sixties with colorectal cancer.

CDR3 sequence reads: CASSPWTGADTGELFF. The DNA for the CDR3 is TGTGCCAGCTCACCCTGGACAGGGGCTGACACCGGGGAGCTGTTTTTT. This chain uses TRBV18 with TRBJ2-2, with 9 bases matching TRBD1. The V and J ends lost 3 bases and 3 bases, in that order; junction bases with no gene match: 5. Germline V gives CDR1 KGHSH, CDR2 LQKENI. The CDR3 spans 16 residues.